These T cell receptor beta chains were read from a single sample in a study of blood T cell repertoires in COVID-19. TCRdb keeps only in-frame clones here, not all; method: immunoSEQ multiplex PCR. The sample lists 250,000 to 350,000 clones, about 88% occurring once. Sequenced sample: PBMCs or T cells enriched from blood (not recorded which). Every receptor here comes from an older woman in a cohort exposed to, infected with or recovered from COVID-19 (not recorded which). The CDR3 runs from the conserved cysteine through the conserved F or W. Each record gives: clone size, J gene, D gene, CDR3 length, V gene, CDR3 protein, CDR3 DNA. D genes are given only for firm matches. Size values are once, few and many counts, or a class for expanded clones, and some rows have none.

. | TRBJ2-7 | TRBD1 | 19 | TRBV4-1 | CASSQGALLGTGDPYEQYF | TGCGCCAGCAGCCAAGGTGCCCTTTTGGGGACAGGGGATCCCTACGAGCAGTACTTC
. | TRBJ2-2 | . | 16 | TRBV7-7 | CASSLTGGVNTGELFF | TGTGCTAGCAGCTTAACCGGGGGAGTGAACACCGGGGAGCTGTTTTTT
. | TRBJ1-2 | TRBD1 | 14 | TRBV27 | CASSLGRGSYSYTF | TGTGCCAGCAGTTTAGGCAGGGGGTCTTATAGCTACACCTTC
. | TRBJ1-4 | . | 15 | TRBV6-2/TRBV6-3 | CASSSWGRTNEKLFF | TGTGCCAGCAGTTCTTGGGGGAGGACTAATGAAAAACTGTTTTTT
once | TRBJ2-1 | TRBD2 | 13 | TRBV10-1 | CASSEGTSGEQFF | TGCGCCAGCAGTGAGGGGACTAGCGGCGAGCAGTTCTTC
. | TRBJ1-2 | . | 15 | TRBV19 | CASSLRQTYGYGYTF | TGTGCCAGTAGTCTTAGACAGACTTATGGATATGGCTACACCTTC
. | TRBJ2-5 | TRBD1 | 15 | TRBV30 | CAWRSGTGNQETQYF | TGTGCCTGGAGATCCGGGACAGGGAACCAAGAGACCCAGTACTTC
. | TRBJ1-6 | . | 17 | TRBV9 | CASSDGPGEPYNSPLHF | TGTGCCAGCAGCGACGGGCCAGGGGAACCATATAATTCACCCCTCCACTTT
. | TRBJ1-1 | . | 11 | TRBV19 | CASSIGERAFF | TGTGCCAGTAGTATAGGAGAGCGAGCTTTCTTT
once | TRBJ2-5 | TRBD2 | 16 | TRBV25-1 | CASSDQWASGLETQYF | TGTGCCAGCAGTGACCAGTGGGCTAGCGGATTGGAGACCCAGTACTTC
. | TRBJ1-1 | . | 15 | TRBV6-5 | CASSYTIQVETEAFF | TGTGCCAGCAGTTACACTATACAGGTAGAGACTGAAGCTTTCTTT
. | TRBJ1-3 | . | 16 | TRBV30 | CAWTERGRRSGNTIYF | TGTGCCTGGACGGAGCGGGGTAGGCGTTCTGGAAACACCATATATTTT
few | TRBJ2-5 | TRBD2 | 18 | TRBV3-1/TRBV3-2 | CASSQESPLAGVEKTQYF | TGTGCCAGCAGCCAAGAAAGTCCCCTAGCGGGAGTAGAGAAGACCCAGTACTTC
. | TRBJ1-1 | . | 13 | TRBV14 | CASSQDRRSEAFF | TGTGCCAGCAGCCAAGATCGGCGGTCTGAAGCTTTCTTT
. | TRBJ1-3 | . | 18 | TRBV3-1/TRBV3-2 | CASSRTHGQLPSGNTIYF | TGTGCCAGCAGCCGCACGCACGGACAGCTCCCGTCTGGAAACACCATATATTTT
. | TRBJ2-5 | . | 13 | TRBV27 | CASSLREGETQYF | TGTGCCAGCAGTTTACGCGAGGGAGAGACCCAGTACTTC
. | TRBJ2-7 | TRBD2 | 13 | TRBV6-6 | CASGLAGGYEQYF | TGTGCCAGCGGACTAGCGGGAGGCTACGAGCAGTACTTC
. | TRBJ1-5 | . | 13 | TRBV7-3 | CASSWAPGQPQHF | TGTGCCAGCAGCTGGGCCCCCGGTCAGCCCCAGCATTTT
. | TRBJ2-7 | TRBD2 | 16 | TRBV7-9 | CASSPRGLAGPSEQYF | TGTGCCAGCAGCCCCCGGGGACTAGCGGGACCCTCTGAGCAGTACTTC
. | TRBJ2-7 | TRBD2 | 17 | TRBV4-2 | CASSRSGTSGGTYEQYF | TGTGCCAGCAGCCGATCCGGGACTAGCGGGGGAACTTACGAGCAGTACTTC
. | TRBJ2-3 | TRBD2 | 16 | TRBV7-3 | CASSLQSGLAGGMQYF | TGTGCCAGCAGCTTACAGTCCGGGCTAGCGGGAGGGATGCAGTATTTT
. | TRBJ1-4 | . | 14 | TRBV7-9 | CASSLMQGSEKLFF | TGTGCCAGCAGCTTAATGCAGGGATCTGAAAAACTGTTTTTT
. | TRBJ2-2 | . | 16 | TRBV6-5 | CASSYSPGWDTGELFF | TGTGCCAGCAGTTACTCGCCGGGGTGGGACACCGGGGAGCTGTTTTTT
once | TRBJ2-7 | . | 15 | TRBV9 | CASSPQGWNSYEQYF | TGTGCCAGCAGCCCTCAGGGGTGGAATTCCTACGAGCAGTACTTC
. | TRBJ2-7 | . | 13 | TRBV27 | CASSPRQEREQYF | TGTGCCAGCAGTCCCCGACAGGAGAGGGAGCAGTACTTC
. | TRBJ2-1 | TRBD2 | 14 | TRBV5-1 | CASSLSSGIGEQFF | TGCGCCAGCAGCTTATCTAGCGGGATAGGTGAGCAGTTCTTC
. | TRBJ1-3 | . | 13 | TRBV30 | CAWSVRRGNTIYF | TGTGCCTGGAGTGTGCGGAGGGGAAACACCATATATTTT
. | TRBJ1-1 | . | 14 | TRBV7-6 | CASSSGVGNTEAFF | TGTGCCAGCAGCTCAGGGGTCGGGAACACTGAAGCTTTCTTT
. | TRBJ2-7 | . | 16 | TRBV21-1 | CASSKGARERCWEQYF | TGTGCCAGCAGCAAAGGAGCCAGGGAAAGATGTTGGGAGCAGTACTTC
. | TRBJ2-3 | TRBD2 | 15 | TRBV11-2 | CASSLTEREADTQYF | TGTGCCAGCAGCTTAACCGAGCGGGAGGCAGATACGCAGTATTTT
. | TRBJ1-5 | TRBD1 | 15 | TRBV28 | CASSAPGQGYQPQHF | TGTGCCAGCAGTGCGCCGGGACAGGGATACCAGCCCCAGCATTTT
. | TRBJ1-5 | TRBD1 | 14 | TRBV6-5 | CASKNRGANQPQHF | TGTGCCAGCAAAAACAGGGGCGCAAATCAGCCCCAGCATTTT
. | TRBJ2-1 | TRBD2 | 17 | TRBV5-8 | CASSLLLILAGGNEQFF | TGTGCCAGCAGCCTCCTTCTCATCCTAGCGGGAGGCAATGAGCAGTTCTTC
. | TRBJ2-2 | TRBD1 | 14 | TRBV5-1 | CASSTDREAGELFF | TGCGCCAGCAGCACGGACAGGGAGGCCGGGGAGCTGTTTTTT
. | TRBJ1-1 | TRBD1 | 15 | TRBV14 | CASSELGTAFTEAFF | TGTGCCAGCAGCGAACTCGGGACAGCCTTCACTGAAGCTTTCTTT
. | TRBJ1-1 | TRBD1 | 16 | TRBV9 | CASSPRGDRVNTEAFF | TGTGCCAGCAGCCCGAGGGGGGACAGGGTAAACACTGAAGCTTTCTTT
. | TRBJ1-3 | . | 16 | TRBV5-1 | CASSLAGGRSGNTIYF | TGCGCCAGCAGCTTGGCCGGAGGGAGGTCTGGAAACACCATATATTTT
. | TRBJ1-6 | . | 15 | TRBV2 | CASKLESSYNSPLHF | TGTGCCAGCAAACTCGAGAGCTCCTATAATTCACCCCTCCACTTT
. | TRBJ2-7 | . | 12 | TRBV7-2 | CASSFPGREQYF | TGTGCCAGCAGCTTCCCAGGGCGCGAGCAGTACTTC
. | TRBJ2-1 | . | 15 | TRBV7-8 | CASSFSGKAYNEQFF | TGTGCCAGCAGCTTTAGCGGTAAAGCCTACAATGAGCAGTTCTTC
once | TRBJ2-3 | TRBD2 | 17 | TRBV28 | CASSTRRLAGGGDTQYF | TGTGCCAGCAGCACCCGACGACTAGCGGGAGGCGGGGATACGCAGTATTTT
. | TRBJ2-2 | . | 13 | TRBV2 | CASKWETTGELFF | TGTGCCAGCAAGTGGGAGACCACCGGGGAGCTGTTTTTT
once | TRBJ1-5 | . | 13 | TRBV21-1 | CASSRFSNQPQHF | TGTGCCAGCAGCCGTTTTAGCAATCAGCCCCAGCATTTT
. | TRBJ2-7 | . | 12 | TRBV9 | CASSESGHEQYF | TGTGCCAGCAGCGAGAGCGGCCACGAGCAGTACTTC
. | TRBJ2-1 | TRBD2 | 16 | TRBV5-4 | CASSLTSGSKGNEQFF | TGTGCCAGCAGCTTGACTAGCGGGAGTAAGGGCAATGAGCAGTTCTTC
few | TRBJ2-7 | TRBD2 | 17 | TRBV28 | CASSFWEGTTPTYEQYF | TGTGCCAGCAGTTTCTGGGAGGGGACTACCCCTACCTACGAGCAGTACTTC
once | TRBJ2-1 | . | 16 | TRBV5-1 | CASSLAGGTAYNEQFF | TGCGCCAGCAGCTTGGCCGGCGGGACAGCCTACAATGAGCAGTTCTTC
. | TRBJ2-3 | . | 14 | TRBV19 | CASSIDSYTDTQYF | TGTGCCAGTAGTATAGACAGTTACACAGATACGCAGTATTTT
many | TRBJ2-1 | . | 14 | TRBV9 | CASSAGQSYNEQFF | TGTGCCAGCAGCGCCGGACAGTCCTACAATGAGCAGTTCTTC